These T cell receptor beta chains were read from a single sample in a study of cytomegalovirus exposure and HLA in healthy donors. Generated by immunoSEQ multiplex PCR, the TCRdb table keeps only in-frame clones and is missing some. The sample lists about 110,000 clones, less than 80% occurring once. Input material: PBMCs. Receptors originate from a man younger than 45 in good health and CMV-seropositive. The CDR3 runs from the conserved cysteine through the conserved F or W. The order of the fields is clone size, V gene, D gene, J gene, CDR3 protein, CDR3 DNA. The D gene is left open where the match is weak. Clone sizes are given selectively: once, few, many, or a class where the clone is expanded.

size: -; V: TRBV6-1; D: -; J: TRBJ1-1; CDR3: CASSEPGNPRAAEAFF; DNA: TGTGCCAGCAGTGAACCGGGAAATCCGCGCGCGGCTGAAGCTTTCTTT
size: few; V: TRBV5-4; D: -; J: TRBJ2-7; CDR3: CASSLGGRGVYEQYF; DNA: TGTGCCAGCAGCTTGGGGGGACGCGGGGTATACGAGCAGTACTTC
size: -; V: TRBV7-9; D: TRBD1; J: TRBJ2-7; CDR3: CASSLVPGTGGDEQYF; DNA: TGTGCCAGCAGTCTTGTCCCGGGGACAGGGGGCGACGAGCAGTACTTC
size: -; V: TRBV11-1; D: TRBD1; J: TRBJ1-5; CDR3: CASSLGTGGNQPQHF; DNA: TGTGCCAGCAGCTTGGGGACAGGGGGCAATCAGCCCCAGCATTTT
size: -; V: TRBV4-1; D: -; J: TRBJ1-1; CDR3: CASSQVQGAGGAFF; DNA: TGCGCCAGCAGCCAAGTGCAAGGAGCGGGGGGAGCTTTCTTT
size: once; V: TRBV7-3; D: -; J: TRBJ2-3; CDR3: CASRIGGTDTQYF; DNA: TGTGCCAGCAGAATCGGAGGGACAGATACGCAGTATTTT
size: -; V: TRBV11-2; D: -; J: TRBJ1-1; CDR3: CASSSRQLTEAFF; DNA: TGTGCCAGCAGCTCGCGACAGCTCACTGAAGCTTTCTTT
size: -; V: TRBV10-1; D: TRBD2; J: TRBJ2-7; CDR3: CASSPTSGGFYEQYF; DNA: TGCGCCAGCAGTCCTACTAGCGGGGGATTCTACGAGCAGTACTTC
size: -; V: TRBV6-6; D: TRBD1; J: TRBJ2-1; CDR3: CASSYSGQGINEQFF; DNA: TGTGCCAGCAGTTACTCGGGACAGGGTATCAATGAGCAGTTCTTC
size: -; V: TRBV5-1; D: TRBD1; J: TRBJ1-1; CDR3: CASSKDRAATEAFF; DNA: TGCGCCAGCAGCAAGGACAGGGCGGCCACTGAAGCTTTCTTT
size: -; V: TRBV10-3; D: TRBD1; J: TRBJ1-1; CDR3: CAISYGTDTEAFF; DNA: TGTGCCATCAGCTACGGGACAGACACTGAAGCTTTCTTT
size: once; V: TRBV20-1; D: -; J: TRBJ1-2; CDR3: CSASRDYGYTF; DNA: TGCAGTGCTAGTCGCGATTATGGCTACACCTTC
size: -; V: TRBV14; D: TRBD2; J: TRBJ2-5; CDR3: CASSQNQGGETQYF; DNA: TGTGCCAGCAGCCAAAATCAGGGAGGGGAGACCCAGTACTTC
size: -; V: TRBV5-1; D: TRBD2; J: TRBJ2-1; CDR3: CASSGGGVNNEQFF; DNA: TGCGCCAGCAGCGGCGGGGGGGTAAACAATGAGCAGTTCTTC
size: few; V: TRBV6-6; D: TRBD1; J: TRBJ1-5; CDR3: CASYDRQGSGIWPQHF; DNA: TGTGCCAGCTACGACAGACAGGGTTCTGGAATTTGGCCCCAGCATTTT
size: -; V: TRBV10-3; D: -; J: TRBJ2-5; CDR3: CAISSRGGQETQYF; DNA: TGTGCCATCTCTTCGCGAGGCGGCCAAGAGACCCAGTACTTC
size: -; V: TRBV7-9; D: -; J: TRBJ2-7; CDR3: CASSAPPGLLDEQYF; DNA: TGTGCCAGCAGCGCCCCACCCGGGTTGTTGGACGAGCAGTACTTC
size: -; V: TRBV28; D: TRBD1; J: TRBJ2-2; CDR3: CASSAITGQEFYTGELFF; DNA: TGTGCCAGCAGTGCAATCACGGGACAGGAGTTTTACACCGGGGAGCTGTTTTTT
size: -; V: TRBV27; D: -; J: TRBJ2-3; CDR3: CASSNGLLTQYF; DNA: TGTGCCAGCAGTAACGGACTCCTTACGCAGTATTTT
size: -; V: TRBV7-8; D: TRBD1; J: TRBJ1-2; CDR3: CASSLQGGNYGYTF; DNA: TGTGCCAGCAGCTTACAGGGGGGTAACTATGGCTACACCTTC
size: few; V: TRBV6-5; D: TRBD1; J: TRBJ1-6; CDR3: CASSLNRGYNSPLHF; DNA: TGTGCCAGCAGTTTGAACAGGGGTTATAATTCACCCCTCCACTTT
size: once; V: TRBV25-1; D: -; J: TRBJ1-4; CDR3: CASSEGGRNNEKLFF; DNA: TGTGCCAGCAGTGAGGGAGGGCGGAATAATGAAAAACTGTTTTTT
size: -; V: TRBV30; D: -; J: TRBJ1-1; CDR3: CAWSVFGGGNMNTEAFF; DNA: TGTGCCTGGAGTGTATTCGGCGGGGGCAACATGAACACTGAAGCTTTCTTT
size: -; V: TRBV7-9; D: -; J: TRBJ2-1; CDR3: CASSLAGGRGYNEQFF; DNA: TGTGCCAGCAGCTTAGCGGGGGGACGGGGATACAATGAGCAGTTCTTC
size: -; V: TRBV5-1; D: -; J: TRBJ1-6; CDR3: CASSLSGDYNSPLHF; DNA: TGCGCCAGCAGCCTATCAGGGGATTATAATTCACCCCTCCACTTT
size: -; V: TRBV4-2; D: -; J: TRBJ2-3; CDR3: CASSQGSLGTDTQYF; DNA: TGTGCCAGCAGCCAAGGGTCCCTCGGTACAGATACGCAGTATTTT
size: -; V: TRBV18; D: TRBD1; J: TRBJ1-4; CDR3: CASSPPTGETNEKLFF; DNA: TGTGCCAGCTCACCCCCGACAGGGGAGACTAATGAAAAACTGTTTTTT
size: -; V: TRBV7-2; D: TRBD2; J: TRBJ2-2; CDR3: CASSTSALAGGGELFF; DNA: TGTGCCAGCAGCACCTCCGCACTAGCGGGGGGCGGGGAGCTGTTTTTT
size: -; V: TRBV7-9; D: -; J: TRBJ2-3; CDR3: CASSYGQWGDTQYF; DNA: TGTGCCAGCAGCTACGGACAGTGGGGGGATACGCAGTATTTT
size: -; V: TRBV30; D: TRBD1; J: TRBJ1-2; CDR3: CACEFDRGRGYTF; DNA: TGTGCCTGTGAGTTCGACAGGGGCCGTGGCTACACCTTC
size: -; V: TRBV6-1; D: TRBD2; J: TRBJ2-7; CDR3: CASNELAGGTYEQYF; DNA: TGTGCCAGCAACGAACTAGCGGGGGGTACCTACGAGCAGTACTTC
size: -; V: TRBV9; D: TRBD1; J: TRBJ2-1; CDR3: CASSVRTGGNEQFF; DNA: TGTGCCAGCAGCGTCCGGACAGGGGGCAATGAGCAGTTCTTC
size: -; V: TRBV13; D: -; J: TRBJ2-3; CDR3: CASSSRGTSTDTQYF; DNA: TGTGCCAGCAGCTCGCGGGGAACTAGCACAGATACGCAGTATTTT
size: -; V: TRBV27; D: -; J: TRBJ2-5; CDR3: CASSFHHGGGPETQYF; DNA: TGTGCCAGCAGTTTCCATCATGGGGGGGGCCCCGAGACCCAGTACTTC
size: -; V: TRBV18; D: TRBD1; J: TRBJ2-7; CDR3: CASSQRTGINYEQYF; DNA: TGTGCCAGCTCACAACGGACAGGCATTAACTACGAGCAGTACTTC
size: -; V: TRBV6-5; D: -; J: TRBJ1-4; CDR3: CASSYSGSTNEKLFF; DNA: TGTGCCAGCAGTTACTCGGGGAGTACTAATGAAAAACTGTTTTTT
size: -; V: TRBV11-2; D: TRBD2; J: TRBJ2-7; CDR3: CASRTWGRGGSYEQYF; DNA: TGTGCCAGCAGGACGTGGGGGCGGGGGGGCTCCTACGAGCAGTACTTC
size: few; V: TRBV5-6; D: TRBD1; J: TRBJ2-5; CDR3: CASSLAGGETQYF; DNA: TGTGCCAGCAGCCTCGCAGGGGGTGAGACCCAGTACTTC
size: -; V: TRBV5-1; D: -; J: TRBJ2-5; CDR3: CASSPGGNQETQYF; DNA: TGCGCCAGCAGCCCCGGAGGTAACCAAGAGACCCAGTACTTC
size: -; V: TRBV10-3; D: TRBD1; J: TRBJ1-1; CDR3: CAISESKTGEAFF; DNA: TGTGCCATCAGTGAGTCGAAGACAGGGGAAGCTTTCTTT
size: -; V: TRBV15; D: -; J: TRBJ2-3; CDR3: CATSPQGYPTDTQYF; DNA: TGTGCCACCAGCCCACAGGGCTACCCCACAGATACGCAGTATTTT
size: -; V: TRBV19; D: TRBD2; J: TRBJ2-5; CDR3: CASSITSGESETQYF; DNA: TGTGCCAGTAGTATTACCAGCGGGGAGTCAGAGACCCAGTACTTC
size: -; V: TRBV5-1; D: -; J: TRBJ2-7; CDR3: CASSLGTAIDYEQYF; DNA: TGCGCCAGCAGCTTGGGGACAGCTATTGACTACGAGCAGTACTTC
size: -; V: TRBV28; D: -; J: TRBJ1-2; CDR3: CASSPRDYGYTF; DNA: TGTGCCAGCAGTCCCCGAGACTATGGCTACACCTTC
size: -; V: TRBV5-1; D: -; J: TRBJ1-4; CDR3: CATSEGLNEKLFF; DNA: TGCGCCACCTCGGAGGGCCTGAATGAAAAACTGTTTTTT
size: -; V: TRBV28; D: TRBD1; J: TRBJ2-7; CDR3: CASSIDRGRNEQYF; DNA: TGTGCCAGCAGCATTGACAGGGGGCGTAACGAGCAGTACTTC
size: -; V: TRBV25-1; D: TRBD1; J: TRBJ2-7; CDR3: CASSESVGTGRNEQYF; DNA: TGTGCCAGCAGTGAATCCGTCGGGACAGGGAGGAACGAGCAGTACTTC
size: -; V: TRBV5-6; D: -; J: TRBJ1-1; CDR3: CASSALGTEAFF; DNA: TGTGCCAGCAGCGCCCTAGGTACTGAAGCTTTCTTT
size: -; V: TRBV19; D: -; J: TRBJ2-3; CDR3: CASSIRTGTDTQYF; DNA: TGTGCCAGTAGTATACGGACAGGCACAGATACGCAGTATTTT
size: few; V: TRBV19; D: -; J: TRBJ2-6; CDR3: CASSMGGGFSGANVLTF; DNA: TGTGCCAGTAGTATGGGTGGCGGGTTCTCTGGGGCCAACGTCCTGACTTTC
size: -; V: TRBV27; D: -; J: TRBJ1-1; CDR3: CASSPERGFGANTEAFF; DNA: TGTGCCAGCAGTCCAGAGAGGGGGTTTGGGGCGAACACTGAAGCTTTCTTT
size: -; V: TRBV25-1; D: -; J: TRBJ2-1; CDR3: CASSEWAEGEGNEQFF; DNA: TGTGCCAGCAGTGAATGGGCCGAGGGGGAAGGGAATGAGCAGTTCTTC
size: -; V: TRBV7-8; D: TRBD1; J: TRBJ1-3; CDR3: CASSSQGQGTGNTIYF; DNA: TGTGCCAGCAGCTCCCAGGGACAGGGAACTGGAAACACCATATATTTT
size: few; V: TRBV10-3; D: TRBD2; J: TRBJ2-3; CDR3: CAIRGLAGAPGADTQYF; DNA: TGTGCCATCAGGGGATTAGCGGGGGCCCCGGGGGCAGATACGCAGTATTTT
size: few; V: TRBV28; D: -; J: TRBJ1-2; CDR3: CASSFSGSAGYTF; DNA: TGTGCCAGCAGTTTCTCGGGATCAGCGGGCTACACCTTC
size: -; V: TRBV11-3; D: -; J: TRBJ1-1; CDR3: CASSLPEGRATNTEAFF; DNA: TGTGCCAGCAGCTTACCGGAGGGGAGGGCAACGAACACTGAAGCTTTCTTT
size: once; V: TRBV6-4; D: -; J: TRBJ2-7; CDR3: CASSVGRGSYEQYF; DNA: TGTGCCAGCAGTGTGGGGCGGGGATCCTACGAGCAGTACTTC
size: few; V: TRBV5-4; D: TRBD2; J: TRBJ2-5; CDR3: CASSLAVLAGGGETQYF; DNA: TGTGCCAGCAGCTTGGCCGTATTAGCGGGGGGTGGGGAGACCCAGTACTTC
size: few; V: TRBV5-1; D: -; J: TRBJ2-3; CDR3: CASTDSLNTDTQYF; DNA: TGCGCCAGCACTGATAGCCTGAACACAGATACGCAGTATTTT
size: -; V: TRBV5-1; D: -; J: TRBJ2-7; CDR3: CASSLDGTYEQYF; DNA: TGCGCCAGCAGCTTGGATGGCACCTACGAGCAGTACTTC